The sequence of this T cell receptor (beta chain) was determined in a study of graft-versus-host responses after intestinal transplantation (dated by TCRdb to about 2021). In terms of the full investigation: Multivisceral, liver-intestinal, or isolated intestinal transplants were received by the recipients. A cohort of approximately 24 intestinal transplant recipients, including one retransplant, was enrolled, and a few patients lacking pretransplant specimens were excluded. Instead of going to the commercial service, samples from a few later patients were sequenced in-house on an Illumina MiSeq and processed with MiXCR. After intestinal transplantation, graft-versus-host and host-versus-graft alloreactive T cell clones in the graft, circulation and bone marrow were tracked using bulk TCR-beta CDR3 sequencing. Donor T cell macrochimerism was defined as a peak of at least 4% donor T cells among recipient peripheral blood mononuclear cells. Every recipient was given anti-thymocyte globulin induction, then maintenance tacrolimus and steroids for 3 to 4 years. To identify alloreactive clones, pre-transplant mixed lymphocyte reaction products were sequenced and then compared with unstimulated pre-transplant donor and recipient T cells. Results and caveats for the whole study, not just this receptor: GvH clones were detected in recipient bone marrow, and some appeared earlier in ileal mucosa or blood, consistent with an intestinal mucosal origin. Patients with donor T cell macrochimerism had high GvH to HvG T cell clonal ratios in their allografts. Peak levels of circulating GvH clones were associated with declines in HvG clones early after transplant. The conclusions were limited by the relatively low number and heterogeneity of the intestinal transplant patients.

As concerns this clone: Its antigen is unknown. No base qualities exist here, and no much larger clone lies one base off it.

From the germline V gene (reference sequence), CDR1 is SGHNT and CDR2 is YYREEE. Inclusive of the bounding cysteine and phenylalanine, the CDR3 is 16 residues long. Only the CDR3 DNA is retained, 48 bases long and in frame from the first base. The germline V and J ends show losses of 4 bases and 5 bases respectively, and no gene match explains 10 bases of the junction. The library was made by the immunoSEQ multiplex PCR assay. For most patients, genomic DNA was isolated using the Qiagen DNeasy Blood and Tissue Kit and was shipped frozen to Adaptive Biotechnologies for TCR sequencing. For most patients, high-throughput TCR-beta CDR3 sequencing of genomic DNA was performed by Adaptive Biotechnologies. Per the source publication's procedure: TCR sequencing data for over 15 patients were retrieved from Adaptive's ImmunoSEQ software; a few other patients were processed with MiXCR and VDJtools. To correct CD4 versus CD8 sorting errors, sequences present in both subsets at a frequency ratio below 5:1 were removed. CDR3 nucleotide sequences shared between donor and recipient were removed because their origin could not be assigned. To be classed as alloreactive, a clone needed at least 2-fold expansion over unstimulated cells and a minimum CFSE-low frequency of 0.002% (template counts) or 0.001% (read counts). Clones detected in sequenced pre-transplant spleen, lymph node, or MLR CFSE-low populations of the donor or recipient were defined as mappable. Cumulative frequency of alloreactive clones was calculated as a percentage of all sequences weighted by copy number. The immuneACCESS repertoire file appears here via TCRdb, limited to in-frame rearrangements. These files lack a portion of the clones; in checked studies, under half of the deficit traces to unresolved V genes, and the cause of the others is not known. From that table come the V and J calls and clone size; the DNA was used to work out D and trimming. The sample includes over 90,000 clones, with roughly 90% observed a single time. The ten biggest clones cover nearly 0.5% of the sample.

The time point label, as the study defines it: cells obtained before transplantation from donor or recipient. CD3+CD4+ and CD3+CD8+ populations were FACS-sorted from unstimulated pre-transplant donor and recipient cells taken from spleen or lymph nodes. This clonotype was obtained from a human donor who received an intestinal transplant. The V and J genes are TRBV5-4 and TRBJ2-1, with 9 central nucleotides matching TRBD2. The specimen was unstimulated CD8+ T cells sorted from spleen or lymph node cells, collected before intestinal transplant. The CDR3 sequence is CASSPRVAGVHNEQFF. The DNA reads TGTGCCAGCAGCCCCCGGGTAGCGGGAGTTCACAATGAGCAGTTCTTC.